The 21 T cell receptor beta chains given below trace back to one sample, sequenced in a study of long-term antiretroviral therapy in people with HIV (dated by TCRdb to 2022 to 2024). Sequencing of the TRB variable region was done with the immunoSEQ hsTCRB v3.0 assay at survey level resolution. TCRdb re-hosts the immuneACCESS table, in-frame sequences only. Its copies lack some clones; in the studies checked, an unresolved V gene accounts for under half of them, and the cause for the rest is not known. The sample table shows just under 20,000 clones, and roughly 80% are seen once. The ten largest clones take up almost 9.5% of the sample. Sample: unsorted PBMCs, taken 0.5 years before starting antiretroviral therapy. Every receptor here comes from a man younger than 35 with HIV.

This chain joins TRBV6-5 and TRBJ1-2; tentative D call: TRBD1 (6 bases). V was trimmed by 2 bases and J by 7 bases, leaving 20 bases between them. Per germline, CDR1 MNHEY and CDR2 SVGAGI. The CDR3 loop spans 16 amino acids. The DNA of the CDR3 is TGTGCCAGCAGTTACACAACCGGGACACGAAGGAGTGGCTACACCTTC. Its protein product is CASSYTTGTRRSGYTF.

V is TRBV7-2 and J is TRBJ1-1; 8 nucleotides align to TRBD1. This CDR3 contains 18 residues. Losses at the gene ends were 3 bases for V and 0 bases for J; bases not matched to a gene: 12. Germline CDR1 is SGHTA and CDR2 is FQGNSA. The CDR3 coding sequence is TGTGCCAGCAGCTTGGGGGTTACAGGGGGAAGGATGAACACTGAAGCTTTCTTT. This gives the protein CASSLGVTGGRMNTEAFF.

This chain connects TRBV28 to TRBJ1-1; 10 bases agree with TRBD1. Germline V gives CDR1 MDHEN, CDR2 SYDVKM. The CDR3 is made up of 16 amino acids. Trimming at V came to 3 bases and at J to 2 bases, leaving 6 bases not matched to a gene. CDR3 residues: CASSLRTGGINTEAFF. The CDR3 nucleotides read TGTGCCAGCAGTTTGAGGACAGGGGGAATAAACACTGAAGCTTTCTTT.

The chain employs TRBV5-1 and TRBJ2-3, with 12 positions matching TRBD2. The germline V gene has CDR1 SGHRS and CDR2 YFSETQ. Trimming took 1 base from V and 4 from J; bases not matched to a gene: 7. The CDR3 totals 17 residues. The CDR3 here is CASSLSLAGGDADTQYF. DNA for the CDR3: TGCGCCAGCAGCTTGTCCCTAGCGGGAGGGGACGCAGATACGCAGTATTTT.

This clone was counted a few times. DNA for the CDR3: TGTGCCAGCAGTCGGACTAGCGGGGGAGCAGATACGCAGTATTTT. This sequence encodes CASSRTSGGADTQYF. The V gene is TRBV2, the J gene TRBJ2-3; 13 nucleotides match TRBD2. CDR1 SNHLY and CDR2 FYNNEI come from the germline V gene. The CDR3 has 15 amino acids. Germline trimming cut 5 bases from V and 4 bases from J; bases unmatched to any gene: 3.

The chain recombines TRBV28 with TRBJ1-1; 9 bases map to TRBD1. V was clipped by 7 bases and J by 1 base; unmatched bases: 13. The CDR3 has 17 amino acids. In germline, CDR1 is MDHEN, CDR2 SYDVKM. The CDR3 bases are TGTGCCAGCATAATGTACCCCGGGACAGGGAAGAACACTGAAGCTTTCTTT. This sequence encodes CASIMYPGTGKNTEAFF.

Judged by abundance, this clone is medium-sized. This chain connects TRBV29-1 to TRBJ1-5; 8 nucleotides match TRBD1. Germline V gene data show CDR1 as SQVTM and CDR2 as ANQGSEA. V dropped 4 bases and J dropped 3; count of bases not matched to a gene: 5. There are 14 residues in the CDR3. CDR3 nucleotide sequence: TGCAGCGTTGGGACAGGGAGAAACAATCAGCCCCAGCATTTT. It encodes CSVGTGRNNQPQHF. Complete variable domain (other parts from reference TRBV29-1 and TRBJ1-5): SAVISQKPSRDICQRGTSLTIQCQVDSQVTMMFWYRQQPGQSLTLIATANQGSEATYESGFVIDKFPISRPNLTFSTLTVSNMSPEDSSIYLCSVGTGRNNQPQHFGDGTRLSIL.

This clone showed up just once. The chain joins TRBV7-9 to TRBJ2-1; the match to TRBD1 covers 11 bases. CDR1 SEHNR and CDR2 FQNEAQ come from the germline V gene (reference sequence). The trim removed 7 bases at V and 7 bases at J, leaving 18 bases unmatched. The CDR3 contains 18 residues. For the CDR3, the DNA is TGTGCCAGCACCCTCCCCCTAGGGGACAGGGGGGGCGTAAATGAGCAGTTCTTC. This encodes CASTLPLGDRGGVNEQFF.

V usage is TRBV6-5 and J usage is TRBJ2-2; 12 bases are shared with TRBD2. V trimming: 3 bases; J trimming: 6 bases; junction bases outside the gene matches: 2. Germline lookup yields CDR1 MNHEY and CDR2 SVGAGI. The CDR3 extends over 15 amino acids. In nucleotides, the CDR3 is TGTGCCAGCAGTTATTCTAGCGGGGGGGCCGGGGAGCTGTTTTTT. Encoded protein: CASSYSSGGAGELFF.

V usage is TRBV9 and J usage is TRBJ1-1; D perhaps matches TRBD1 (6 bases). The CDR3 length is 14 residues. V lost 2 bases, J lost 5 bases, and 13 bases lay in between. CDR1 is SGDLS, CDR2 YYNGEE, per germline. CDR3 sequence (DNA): TGTGCCAGCAGCGTTGGGGGCGCGGGTACTGAAGCTTTCTTT. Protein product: CASSVGGAGTEAFF.

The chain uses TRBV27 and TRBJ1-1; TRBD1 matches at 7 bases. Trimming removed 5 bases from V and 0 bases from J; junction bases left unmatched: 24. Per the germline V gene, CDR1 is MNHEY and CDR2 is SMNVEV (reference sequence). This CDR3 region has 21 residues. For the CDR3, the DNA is TGTGCCAGCAGTCCTACACCCCCGGGACAGCTCTTTCTTCACATGAACACTGAAGCTTTCTTT. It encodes CASSPTPPGQLFLHMNTEAFF.

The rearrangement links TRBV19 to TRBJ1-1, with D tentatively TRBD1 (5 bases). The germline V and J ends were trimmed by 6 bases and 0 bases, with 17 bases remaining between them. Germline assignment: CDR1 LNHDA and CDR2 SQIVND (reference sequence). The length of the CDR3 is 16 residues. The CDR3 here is CASRFRGYGMNTEAFF. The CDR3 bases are TGTGCCAGTAGGTTCCGGGGGTACGGGATGAACACTGAAGCTTTCTTT.

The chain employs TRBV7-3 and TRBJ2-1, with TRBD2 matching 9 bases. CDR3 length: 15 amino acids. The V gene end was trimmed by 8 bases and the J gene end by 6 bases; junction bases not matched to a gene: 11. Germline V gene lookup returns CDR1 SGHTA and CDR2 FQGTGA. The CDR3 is CASSGSSGVGNEQFF. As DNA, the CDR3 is TGTGCCAGCTCCGGATCTAGCGGGGTGGGCAATGAGCAGTTCTTC.

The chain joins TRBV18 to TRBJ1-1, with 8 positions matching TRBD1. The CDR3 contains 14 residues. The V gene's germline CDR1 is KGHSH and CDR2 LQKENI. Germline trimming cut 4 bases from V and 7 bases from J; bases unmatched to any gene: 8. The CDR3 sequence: CASSQLTGASEAFF. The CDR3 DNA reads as TGTGCCAGCTCACAACTGACAGGGGCGAGTGAAGCTTTCTTT. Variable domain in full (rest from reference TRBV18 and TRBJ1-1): NAGVMQNPRHLVRRRGQEARLRCSPMKGHSHVYWYRQLPEEGLKFMVYLQKENIIDESGMPKERFSAEFPKEGPSILRIQQVVRGDSAAYFCASSQLTGASEAFFGQGTRLTVV.

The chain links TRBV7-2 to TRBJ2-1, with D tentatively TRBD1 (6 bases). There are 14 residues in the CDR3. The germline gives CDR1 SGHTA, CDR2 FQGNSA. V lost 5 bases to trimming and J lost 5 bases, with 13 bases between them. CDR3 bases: TGTGCCAGCAGCGTGGACAGAAAAAACAATGAGCAGTTCTTC. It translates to CASSVDRKNNEQFF.

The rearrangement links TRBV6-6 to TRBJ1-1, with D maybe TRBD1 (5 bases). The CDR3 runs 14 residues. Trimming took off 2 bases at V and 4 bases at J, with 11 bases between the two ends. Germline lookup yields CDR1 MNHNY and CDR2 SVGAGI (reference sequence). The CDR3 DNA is TGTGCCAGCAGTTACAGGGGAGATGGCACTGAAGCTTTCTTT. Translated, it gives CASSYRGDGTEAFF.

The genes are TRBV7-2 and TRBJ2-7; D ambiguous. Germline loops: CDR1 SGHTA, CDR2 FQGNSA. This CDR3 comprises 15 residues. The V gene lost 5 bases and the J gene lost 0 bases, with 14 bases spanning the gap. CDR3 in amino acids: CASSPDLEGSYEQYF. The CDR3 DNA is TGTGCCAGCAGCCCCGATCTAGAAGGCTCCTACGAGCAGTACTTC.

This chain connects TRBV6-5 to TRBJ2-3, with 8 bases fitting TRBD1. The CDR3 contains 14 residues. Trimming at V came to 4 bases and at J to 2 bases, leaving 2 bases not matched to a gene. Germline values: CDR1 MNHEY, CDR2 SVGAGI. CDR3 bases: TGTGCCAGCAGTTCGGACAGGGACACAGATACGCAGTATTTT. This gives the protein CASSSDRDTDTQYF.

CDR3 DNA: TGTGCCAGCAGCGGATGGACAGGGCCTCTTATAGATACGCAGTATTTT. It yields the protein CASSGWTGPLIDTQYF. The rearrangement joins TRBV5-6 to TRBJ2-3, with 8 bases fitting TRBD1. This CDR3 comprises 16 residues. The ends lost 4 bases at V and 5 bases at J; junction bases unmatched: 12. CDR1 and CDR2 from the germline V gene are SGHDT and YYEEEE.

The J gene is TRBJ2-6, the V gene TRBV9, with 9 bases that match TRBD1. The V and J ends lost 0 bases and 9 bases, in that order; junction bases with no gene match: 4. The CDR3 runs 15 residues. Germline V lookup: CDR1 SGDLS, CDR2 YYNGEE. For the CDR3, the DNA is TGTGCCAGCAGCGTAGGACAGGGGGAGGGCAACGTCCTGACTTTC. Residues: CASSVGQGEGNVLTF.

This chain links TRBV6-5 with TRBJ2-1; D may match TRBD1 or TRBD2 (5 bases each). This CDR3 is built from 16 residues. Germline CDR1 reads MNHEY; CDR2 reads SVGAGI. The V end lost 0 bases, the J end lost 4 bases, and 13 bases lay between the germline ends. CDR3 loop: CASSYSTGTEYNEQFF. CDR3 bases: TGTGCCAGCAGTTACTCTACCGGGACGGAGTACAATGAGCAGTTCTTC.